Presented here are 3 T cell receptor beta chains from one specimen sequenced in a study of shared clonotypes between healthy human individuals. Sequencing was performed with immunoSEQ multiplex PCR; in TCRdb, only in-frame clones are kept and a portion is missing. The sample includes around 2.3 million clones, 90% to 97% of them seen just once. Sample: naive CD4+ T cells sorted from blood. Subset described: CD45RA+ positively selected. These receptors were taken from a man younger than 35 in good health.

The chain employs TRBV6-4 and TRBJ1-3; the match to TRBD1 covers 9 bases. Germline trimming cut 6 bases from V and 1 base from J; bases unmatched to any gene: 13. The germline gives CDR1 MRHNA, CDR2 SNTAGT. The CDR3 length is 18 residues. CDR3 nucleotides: TGTGCCAGCAGGACCGGACAGGGGAGTCTGATGTCTGGAAACACCATATATTTT. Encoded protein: CASRTGQGSLMSGNTIYF.

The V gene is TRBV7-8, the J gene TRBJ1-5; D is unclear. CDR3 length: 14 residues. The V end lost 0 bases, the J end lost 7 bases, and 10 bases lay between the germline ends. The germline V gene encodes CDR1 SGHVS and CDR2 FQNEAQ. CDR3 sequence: CASSLALVMQPQHF. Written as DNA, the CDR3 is TGTGCCAGCAGCTTAGCGCTAGTGATGCAGCCCCAGCATTTT.

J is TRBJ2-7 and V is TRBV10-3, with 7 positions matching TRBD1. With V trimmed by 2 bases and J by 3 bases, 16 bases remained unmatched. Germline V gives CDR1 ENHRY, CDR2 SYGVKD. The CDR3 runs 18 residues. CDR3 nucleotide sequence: TGTGCCATCAGTGAGAAGAAACGACAGGGACGGCCCAACTACGAGCAGTACTTC. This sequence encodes CAISEKKRQGRPNYEQYF.